This T cell receptor (beta chain) was sequenced for a study of T cell clonotyping in hematopoietic cell transplantation. Whole-study findings and limits: Without cell sorting, CD4 versus CD8 contributions remain unresolved. At the given depth, recipient repertoires were over 95% de novo clonotypes.

V lost 6 bases, J lost 9 bases, and 12 bases lay in between. The germline V gene encodes CDR1 SQVTM and CDR2 ANQGSEA. This CDR3 spans 11 amino acids. This clone was seen a single time. Its cognate antigen is unknown. Sequencing was performed with immunoSEQ multiplex PCR; in TCRdb, only in-frame clones are kept and a portion is missing. The sample shows 7,500 to 9,500 clones, 75% to 85% of them seen only once. Here the sequenced sample was peripheral blood mononuclear cells, taken 180 days after allogeneic stem cell transplant. The gene calls are TRBV29-1 and TRBJ1-5, with D unresolved. This TCR derives from a female patient in her fifties who had an allogeneic stem cell transplant from an unrelated donor, so the T cells may come from the graft donor. Some clones in this sample may be carry-over from other donors' samples. Here the CDR3 DNA reads TGCAGCGTCGGTGGAGAGGGGCCCCAGCATTTT. It is translated as CSVGGEGPQHF.